This T cell receptor beta chain was sequenced in a study of cytomegalovirus exposure and HLA in healthy donors. Study outcomes and limitations: Rare TCR sequences predominated, though certain public TCRs were found in many donors. Later on, an analysis tied roughly 17,000 TCR beta sequences to HLA alleles at 0.05 false discovery rate. In most subjects, TCR beta sequences reportedly gave accurate predictions of HLA-A and HLA-B alleles.

Trimming cost V 2 bases and J 1 base, with 10 bases left between them. The CDR3 contains 15 residues. CDR1 and CDR2 (germline): MNHEY, SVGAGI. Regarding this clone: No antigen is known for it.

PCR was performed using 60 Vbeta and 13 Jbeta primers. Some clones are missing from TCRdb's copy, which holds only in-frame ones; the method was immunoSEQ multiplex PCR. In the table there are about 130,000 clones, about 11% of which are singletons. The V call is TRBV6-5, the J call TRBJ2-3; D might be TRBD2 (6 bases). The clonotype was recovered from a woman under 30 in good health and CMV-seropositive. Sequencing used PBMCs. CDR3 loop: CASSYAASGTDTQYF. DNA for the CDR3: TGTGCCAGCAGTTACGCGGCTAGCGGCACAGATACGCAGTATTTT.